The 14 T cell receptor beta chains below all came from one sample that was sequenced in a study of beta chain features in type 1 diabetes. Since all of the isolated RNA was reverse transcribed, expressed TCRB transcripts were what got sequenced. Sequenced by immunoSEQ multiplex PCR; TCRdb stores in-frame clones only, minus some. The sample lists about 160,000 clones; 6.5% to 10% were seen once. Antigens for these TCRs are unknown. General study points: Shortening that was moderate but significant affected the TCRB CDR3s of Type 1 diabetes patients in all four CD4+ subsets.

Sequencing was performed on central memory CD4+ T cells from blood. Receptors originate from a woman under 30 with type 1 diabetes.

This sequence joins TRBV7-2 and TRBJ2-7; 9 bases match TRBD1. Trimming removed 1 base from V and 5 bases from J; junction bases left unmatched: 6. Per the germline V gene, CDR1 is SGHTA and CDR2 is FQGNSA. This CDR3 spans 15 amino acids. The CDR3 region has the DNA TGTGCCAGCAGCTTAGAGGGACAGGGCTATAACGAGCAGTACTTC. Amino acids: CASSLEGQGYNEQYF.

The chain combines TRBV2 with TRBJ2-3; no definite D call. The CDR3 is made up of 15 amino acids. Trimming cost V 7 bases and J 2 bases, with 16 bases left between them. CDR1 and CDR2 from the germline V gene are SNHLY and FYNNEI. CDR3 loop: CASMDGQVNTDTQYF. The CDR3 bases are TGTGCCAGCATGGATGGGCAGGTGAACACAGATACGCAGTATTTT. Filled out from reference TRBV2 and TRBJ2-3, the complete variable domain reads EPEVTQTPSHQVTQMGQEVILRCVPISNHLYFYWYRQILGQKVEFLVSFYNNEISEKSEIFDDQFSVERPDGSNFTLKIRSTKLEDSAMYFCASMDGQVNTDTQYFGPGTRLTVL.

The gene calls are TRBV27 and TRBJ2-2; 9 positions match TRBD1. J gave up 2 bases and V 6 bases, and 7 bases lay outside the gene matches. The CDR3 sequence is 16 residues long. CDR1 and CDR2 from the germline V gene are MNHEY and SMNVEV (reference sequence). The CDR3 DNA reads TGTGCCAGCAGCCACGGGACAGGGCTTAACACCGGGGAGCTGTTTTTT. It yields the protein CASSHGTGLNTGELFF.

The V and J genes are TRBV28 and TRBJ1-2; the D is unclear. Germline V gene sequence: CDR1 MDHEN, CDR2 SYDVKM. The V and J ends lost 7 bases and 4 bases respectively, with 10 bases between them. This CDR3 comprises 12 residues. For the CDR3, the DNA is TGTGCCAGCAAATCTTCCTTCTATGGCTACACCTTC. Residues: CASKSSFYGYTF.

The gene calls are TRBV19 and TRBJ2-5; no clear D. The V end lost 4 bases, the J end lost 5 bases, and 11 bases lay between the germline ends. This CDR3 has 13 amino acids. Germline assignment: CDR1 LNHDA and CDR2 SQIVND (reference sequence). The CDR3 region is CASSNGGWETQYF. Written as DNA, the CDR3 is TGTGCCAGTAGTAACGGCGGCTGGGAGACCCAGTACTTC.

This clone was counted only a few times. The genes are TRBV25-1 and TRBJ1-2, with TRBD1 matching over 7 bases. CDR3 size: 13 residues. With 10 bases clipped from V and 5 bases from J, the junction kept 10 bases outside the gene matches. The V gene's germline CDR1 is MGHDK and CDR2 SYGVNS. The CDR3 nucleotides are TGTGCCACCCGGGCAGGGGGTTTTTATGGCTACACCTTC. The encoded protein is CATRAGGFYGYTF.

This clone was seen more than once but under ten times. The gene calls are TRBV5-1 and TRBJ1-2; no clear D. The length of the CDR3 is 11 residues. V lost 5 bases and J 4 bases, leaving 6 bases between the germline ends. Per the germline V gene, CDR1 is SGHRS and CDR2 is YFSETQ. This CDR3 reads CASREGYGYTF. The CDR3, as DNA: TGCGCCAGCAGAGAGGGCTATGGCTACACCTTC.

This clone was seen a handful of times. The chain recombines TRBV7-9 with TRBJ2-2, with no clear D. The germline V and J ends were trimmed by 7 bases and 0 bases, with 6 bases remaining between them. Looked up from germline, CDR1 is SEHNR and CDR2 is FQNEAQ (reference sequence). This CDR3 is 13 amino acids long. In DNA form, the CDR3 reads TGTGCCAGCATAGCCGCGAACACCGGGGAGCTGTTTTTT. Translating gives CASIAANTGELFF.

The chain has TRBV7-2 and TRBJ1-4, with D unresolved. The germline CDR1 and CDR2 sequences are SGHTA and FQGNSA. The CDR3 runs 14 residues. V was cut by 4 bases and J by 8 bases, with 14 bases left in between. The CDR3: CASSWGGSEEKLFF. CDR3 bases: TGTGCCAGCAGCTGGGGAGGCTCGGAGGAAAAACTGTTTTTT.

CDR3 in DNA: TGTGCCAGCAGCTTAGGAAGTGGGGGGCAAGAGACCCAGTACTTC. This codes for CASSLGSGGQETQYF. The rearrangement links TRBV7-9 to TRBJ2-5; a possible D gene is TRBD2 (6 bases). This CDR3 has 15 residues. Germline CDR1 reads SEHNR; CDR2 reads FQNEAQ (reference sequence). V gave up 1 base and J gave up 2 bases, with 11 bases separating them.

This sequence joins TRBV29-1 and TRBJ1-3, with 8 bases lining up with TRBD1. Germline V gene lookup returns CDR1 SQVTM and CDR2 ANQGSEA. The junction had 7 bases not matched to a gene; V was cut back by 3 bases and J by 6 bases. The CDR3 contains 14 residues. The CDR3 bases are TGCAGCGTTGACACGACAGGGGAGAAAAACACCATATATTTT. This codes for CSVDTTGEKNTIYF.

The chain employs TRBV29-1 and TRBJ2-5; the match to TRBD2 covers 12 bases. CDR1 and CDR2 from the germline V gene are SQVTM and ANQGSEA. V dropped 7 bases and J dropped 4; count of bases not matched to a gene: 4. This CDR3 is built from 13 residues. CDR3 DNA: TGCAGCGCTGTGGGACTAGCGGGAGAGACCCAGTACTTC. Its protein product is CSAVGLAGETQYF.

The chain uses TRBV18 and TRBJ2-2, with D unclear. Germline-derived CDR1 and CDR2 are KGHSH and LQKENI. The V end lost 0 bases, the J end lost 1 base, and 6 bases lay between the germline ends. The CDR3 spans 15 residues. The DNA of the CDR3 is TGTGCCAGCTCACCACCAACTCAGAACACCGGGGAGCTGTTTTTT. It specifies CASSPPTQNTGELFF.

In its sample, this clone was seen a few times. This sample includes further DNA sequences coding for the same CDR3. The chain carries TRBV5-4 and TRBJ1-1, with no clear D. This CDR3 has 14 residues. Germline CDR1 and CDR2: SGHNT and YYREEE (reference sequence). The germline V and J ends were trimmed by 0 bases and 0 bases, with 6 bases remaining between them. The CDR3 nucleotides are TGTGCCAGCAGCTTGGACAGTTTGAACACTGAAGCTTTCTTT. Its translation: CASSLDSLNTEAFF.